This TCR beta chain was recovered during a study of T cell responses to AZD1222 COVID-19 vaccine. Study information: Pooled together were second doses at about 4 or about 12 weeks.

Germline assignment: CDR1 MNHEY and CDR2 SVGAGI. The CDR3 runs 13 residues. Trimming took off 8 bases at V and 1 base at J, with 6 bases between the two ends. Study-level points and caveats: Repertoires were obtained solely post-peak T cell response. Nearly half of spike-specific TCRs reportedly target variant regions that are unmutated in the B.1.351 and B.1.1.7 variants. Along spike, vaccine-associated CD4 TCRs were found throughout, with dominance at 160-218 and 743-854.

With regard to this clone: The antigen remains undetermined.

Profiled with immunoSEQ multiplex PCR; TCRdb holds only in-frame clones, not every one. The table records 150,000 to 200,000 clones, 90% to 95% of them present only once. V gene TRBV6-5 combines with J gene TRBJ2-6; D gene ambiguous. Sequencing used peripheral blood, obtained on day 0 of AZD1222 vaccination. The TCR sequence derives from an adult in good health. The CDR3 reads CASGESGANVLTF. CDR3 bases: TGTGCCAGCGGGGAATCTGGGGCCAACGTCCTGACTTTC.